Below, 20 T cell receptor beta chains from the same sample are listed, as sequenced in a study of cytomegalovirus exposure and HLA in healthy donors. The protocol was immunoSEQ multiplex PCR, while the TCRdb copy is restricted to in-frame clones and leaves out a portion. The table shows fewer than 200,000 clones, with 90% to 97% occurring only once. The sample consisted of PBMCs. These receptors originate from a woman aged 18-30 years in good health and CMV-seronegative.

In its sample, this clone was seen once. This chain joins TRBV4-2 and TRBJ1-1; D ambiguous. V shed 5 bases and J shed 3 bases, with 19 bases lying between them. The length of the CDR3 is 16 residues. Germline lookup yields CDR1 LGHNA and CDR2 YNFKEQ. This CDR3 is CASSKILVGRDTEAFF. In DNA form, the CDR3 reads TGTGCCAGCAGCAAAATATTAGTCGGGAGAGACACTGAAGCTTTCTTT.

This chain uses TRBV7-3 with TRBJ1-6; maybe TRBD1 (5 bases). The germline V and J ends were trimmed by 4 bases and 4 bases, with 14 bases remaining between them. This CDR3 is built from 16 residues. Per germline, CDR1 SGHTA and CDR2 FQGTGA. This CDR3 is CASSSTGGVYNSPLHF. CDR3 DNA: TGTGCCAGCAGCTCGACCGGAGGGGTTTATAATTCACCCCTCCACTTT.

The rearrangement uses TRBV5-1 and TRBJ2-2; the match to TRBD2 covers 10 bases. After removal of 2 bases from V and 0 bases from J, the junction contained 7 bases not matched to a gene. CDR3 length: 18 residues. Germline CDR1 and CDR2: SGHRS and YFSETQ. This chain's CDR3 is CASSLGASGGSNTGELFF. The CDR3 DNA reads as TGCGCCAGCAGCTTAGGGGCTAGCGGGGGTTCGAACACCGGGGAGCTGTTTTTT.

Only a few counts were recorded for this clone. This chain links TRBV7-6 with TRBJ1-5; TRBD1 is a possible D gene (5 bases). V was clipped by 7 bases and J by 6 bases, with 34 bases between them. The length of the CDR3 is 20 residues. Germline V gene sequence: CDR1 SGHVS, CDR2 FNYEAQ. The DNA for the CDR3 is TGTGCCAGCACCCGATGCCTATTGACAGATCGGGCTGTGGAAACTCAGCCCCAGCATTTT. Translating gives CASTRCLLTDRAVETQPQHF.

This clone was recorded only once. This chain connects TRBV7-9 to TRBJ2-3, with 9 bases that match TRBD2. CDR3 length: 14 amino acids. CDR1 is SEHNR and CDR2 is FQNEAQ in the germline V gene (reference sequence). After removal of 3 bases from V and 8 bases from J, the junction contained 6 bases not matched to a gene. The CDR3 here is CASSLGLAPATQYF. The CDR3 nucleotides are TGTGCCAGCAGCTTGGGACTAGCACCCGCTACGCAGTATTTT.

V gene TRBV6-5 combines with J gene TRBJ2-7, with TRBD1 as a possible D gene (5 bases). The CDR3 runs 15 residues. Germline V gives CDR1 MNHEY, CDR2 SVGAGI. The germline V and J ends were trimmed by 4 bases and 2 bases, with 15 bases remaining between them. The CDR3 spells CASSSPQSTAYEQYF. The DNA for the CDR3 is TGTGCCAGCAGTTCTCCACAATCGACAGCCTACGAGCAGTACTTC.

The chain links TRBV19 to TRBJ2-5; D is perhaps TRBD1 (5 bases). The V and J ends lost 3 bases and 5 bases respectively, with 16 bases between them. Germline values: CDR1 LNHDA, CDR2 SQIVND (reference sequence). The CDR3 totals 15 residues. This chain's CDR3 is CASSIESGPRETQYF. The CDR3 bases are TGTGCCAGTAGTATCGAGTCAGGGCCACGGGAGACCCAGTACTTC.

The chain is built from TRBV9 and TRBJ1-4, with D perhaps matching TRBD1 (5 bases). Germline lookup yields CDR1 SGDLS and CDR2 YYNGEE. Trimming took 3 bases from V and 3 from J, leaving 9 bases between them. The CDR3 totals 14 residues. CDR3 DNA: TGTGCCAGCAGCGGGCAAGGGGCTAATGAAAAACTGTTTTTT. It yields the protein CASSGQGANEKLFF.

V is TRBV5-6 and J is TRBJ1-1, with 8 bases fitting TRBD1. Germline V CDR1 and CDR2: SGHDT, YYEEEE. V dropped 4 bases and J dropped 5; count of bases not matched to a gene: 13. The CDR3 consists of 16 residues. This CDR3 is CASSIVGRGRVTEAFF. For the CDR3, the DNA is TGTGCCAGCAGCATTGTGGGCAGGGGGCGAGTGACTGAAGCTTTCTTT.

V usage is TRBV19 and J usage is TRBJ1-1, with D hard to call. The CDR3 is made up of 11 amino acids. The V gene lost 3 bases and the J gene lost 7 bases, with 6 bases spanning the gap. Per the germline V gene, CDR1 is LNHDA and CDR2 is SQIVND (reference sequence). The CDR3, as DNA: TGTGCCAGTAGTATGGGCCGTGAAGCTTTCTTT. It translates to CASSMGREAFF.

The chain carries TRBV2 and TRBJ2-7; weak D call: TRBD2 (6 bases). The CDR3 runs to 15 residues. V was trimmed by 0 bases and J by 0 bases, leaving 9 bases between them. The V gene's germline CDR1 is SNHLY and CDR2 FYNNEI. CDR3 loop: CASSEAGGSSYEQYF. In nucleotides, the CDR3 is TGTGCCAGCAGTGAAGCTGGGGGGAGCTCCTACGAGCAGTACTTC.

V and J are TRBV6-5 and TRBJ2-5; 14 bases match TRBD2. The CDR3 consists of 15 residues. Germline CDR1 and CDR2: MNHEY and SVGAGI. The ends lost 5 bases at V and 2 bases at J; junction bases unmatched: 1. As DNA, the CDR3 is TGTGCCAGCAGTCGACTAGCGGGGGGGCAAGAGACCCAGTACTTC. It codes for CASSRLAGGQETQYF.

CDR3 protein: CASSQRAGRNEKLFF. CDR3 coding DNA: TGTGCCAGCAGCCAACGTGCGGGTCGTAATGAAAAACTGTTTTTT. This chain connects TRBV7-2 to TRBJ1-4; the D is unclear. Germline lookup yields CDR1 SGHTA and CDR2 FQGNSA. The CDR3 covers 15 residues. With 5 bases removed from V and 4 bases from J, the gap between germline ends came to 14 bases. The full variable domain, with the rest looked up from reference TRBV7-2 and TRBJ1-4, is GAGVSQSPSNKVTEKGKDVELRCDPISGHTALYWYRQSLGQGLEFLIYFQGNSAPDKSGLPSDRFSAERTGGSVSTLTIQRTQQEDSAVYLCASSQRAGRNEKLFFGSGTQLSVL.

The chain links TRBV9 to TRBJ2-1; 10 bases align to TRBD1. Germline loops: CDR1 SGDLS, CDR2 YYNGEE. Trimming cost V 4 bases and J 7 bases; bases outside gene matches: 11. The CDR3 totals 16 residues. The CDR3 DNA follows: TGTGCCAGCAGCCTCACGCGACAGGGGGCGGGAAATGAGCAGTTCTTC. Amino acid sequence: CASSLTRQGAGNEQFF.

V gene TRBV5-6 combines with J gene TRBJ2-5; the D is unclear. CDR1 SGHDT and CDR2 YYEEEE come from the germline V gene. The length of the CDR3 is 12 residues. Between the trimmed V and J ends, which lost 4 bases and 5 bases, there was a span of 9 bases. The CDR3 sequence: CASSRVKETQYF. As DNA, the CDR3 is TGTGCCAGCAGCCGGGTCAAGGAGACCCAGTACTTC.

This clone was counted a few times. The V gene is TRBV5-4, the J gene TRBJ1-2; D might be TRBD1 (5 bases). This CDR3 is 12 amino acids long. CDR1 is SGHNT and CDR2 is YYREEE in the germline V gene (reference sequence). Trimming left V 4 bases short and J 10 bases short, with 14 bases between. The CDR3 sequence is CASSPDMNLYTF. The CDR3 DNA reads TGTGCCAGCAGCCCGGACATGAACCTCTACACCTTC. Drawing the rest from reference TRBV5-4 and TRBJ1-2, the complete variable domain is ETGVTQSPTHLIKTRGQQVTLRCSSQSGHNTVSWYQQALGQGPQFIFQYYREEENGRGNFPPRFSGLQFPNYSSELNVNALELDDSALYLCASSPDMNLYTFGSGTRLTVV.

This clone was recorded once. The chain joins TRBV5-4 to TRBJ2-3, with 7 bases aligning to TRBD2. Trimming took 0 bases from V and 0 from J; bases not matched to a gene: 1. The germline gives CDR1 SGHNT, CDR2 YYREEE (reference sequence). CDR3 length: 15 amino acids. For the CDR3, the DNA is TGTGCCAGCAGCTTGGGAGCGGGGAGCACAGATACGCAGTATTTT. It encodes CASSLGAGSTDTQYF.

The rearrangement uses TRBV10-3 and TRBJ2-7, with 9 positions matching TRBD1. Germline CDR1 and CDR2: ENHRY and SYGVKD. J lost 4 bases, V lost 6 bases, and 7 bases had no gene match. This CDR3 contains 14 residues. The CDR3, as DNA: TGTGCCATCAGCTCGGGACAGGGATCTTACGAGCAGTACTTC. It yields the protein CAISSGQGSYEQYF.

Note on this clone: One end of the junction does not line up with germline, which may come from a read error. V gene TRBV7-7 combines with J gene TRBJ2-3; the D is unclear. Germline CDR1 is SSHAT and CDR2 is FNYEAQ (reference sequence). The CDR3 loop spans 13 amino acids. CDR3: CASSLTYTDTQYF. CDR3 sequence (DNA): TGTGCTAGCAGCTTGACTTACACAGATACGCAGTATTTT.

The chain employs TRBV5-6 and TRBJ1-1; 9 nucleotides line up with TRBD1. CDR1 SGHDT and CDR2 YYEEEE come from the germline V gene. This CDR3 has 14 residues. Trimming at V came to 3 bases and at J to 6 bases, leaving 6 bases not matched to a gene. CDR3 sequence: CASSSWTGAPEAFF. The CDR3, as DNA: TGTGCCAGCAGCTCATGGACAGGGGCGCCTGAAGCTTTCTTT.